One and the same sample provided the 19 T cell receptor beta chains below, sequenced in a study of blood T cells in healthy people across ages. For the second PCR, which ran for roughly 6 to 12 cycles, a sample-barcoded 5' primer and a J-beta primer mix were used. TCRdb analysed the 5' RACE reads with MiXCR anew, one entry per CDR3 protein. The sample includes some 1.4 million distinct CDR3 sequences, roughly 40% of them seen just once. Sequenced: blood. All receptors derive from a woman between 18 and 30 years old in good health.

This clonotype was seen a single time. The chain employs TRBV5-1 and TRBJ2-4; 9 bases align to TRBD1. Germline CDR1 and CDR2: SGHRS and YFSETQ. The CDR3 totals 16 residues. The ends lost 7 bases at V and 0 bases at J; junction bases unmatched: 8. The CDR3 bases are TGCGCCAGCGGCGTCGGACAGGGGATAGCCAAAAACATTCAGTACTTC. This sequence encodes CASGVGQGIAKNIQYF.

The V call is TRBV29-1, the J call TRBJ2-1; a possible D gene is TRBD1 (5 bases). V lost 4 bases, J lost 12 bases, and 13 bases lay in between. Germline CDR1 reads SQVTM; CDR2 reads ANQGSEA. This CDR3 comprises 11 residues. CDR3 amino acids: CSVVGAYGQFF. Written as DNA, the CDR3 is TGCAGCGTTGTAGGGGCTTACGGGCAGTTCTTC.

This clonotype showed up just a few times. The J gene is TRBJ1-2, the V gene TRBV6-5; 9 bases fit TRBD1. CDR1 is MNHEY and CDR2 is SVGAGI in the germline V gene. The CDR3 has 15 amino acids. After removal of 5 bases from V and 7 bases from J, the junction contained 11 bases not matched to a gene. CDR3 nucleotide sequence: TGTGCCAGCAGTAGACCCCGACAGGGGGTGTCTGGCTACACCTTC. It encodes CASSRPRQGVSGYTF.

This clonotype appeared a few times. This chain links TRBV5-1 with TRBJ1-2, with D possibly matching TRBD1 (6 bases). V shed 5 bases and J shed 5 bases, with 13 bases lying between them. Germline V gives CDR1 SGHRS, CDR2 YFSETQ. CDR3 size: 13 residues. The CDR3 sequence: CASRLGTNYGYTF. In DNA, the CDR3 is TGCGCCAGCAGACTCGGGACAAATTATGGCTACACCTTC.

This clonotype was detected only a few times. The chain has TRBV6-5 and TRBJ1-1, with a possible D match to TRBD1 (6 bases). The length of the CDR3 is 14 residues. Trimming cost V 2 bases and J 3 bases, with 10 bases left between them. Looked up from germline, CDR1 is MNHEY and CDR2 is SVGAGI. The CDR3 DNA reads TGTGCCAGCAGTTACAACAGGGACTACACTGAAGCTTTCTTT. As protein: CASSYNRDYTEAFF.

The V gene is TRBV10-3, the J gene TRBJ2-5, with D possibly being TRBD2 (6 bases). This CDR3 has 14 residues. The germline V gene encodes CDR1 ENHRY and CDR2 SYGVKD. V was trimmed by 4 bases and J by 5 bases, leaving 14 bases between them. The CDR3 sequence is CAISVGDSGETQYF. CDR3 bases: TGTGCCATCAGTGTTGGGGACTCGGGGGAGACCCAGTACTTC.

The chain couples TRBV7-9 to TRBJ1-1; tentative D call: TRBD1 (5 bases). The CDR3 has 15 residues. Germline CDR1 SEHNR, CDR2 FQNEAQ (reference sequence). V was shortened by 5 bases and J by 7 bases, with 20 bases between the two germline ends. The CDR3 loop is CASSTVTPPGREAFF. The DNA for the CDR3 is TGTGCCAGCAGCACAGTGACCCCACCGGGACGTGAAGCTTTCTTT.

The chain employs TRBV6-6 and TRBJ2-3; no reliable D call. V shed 0 bases and J shed 1 base, with 8 bases lying between them. Per germline, CDR1 MNHNY and CDR2 SVGAGI (reference sequence). The length of the CDR3 is 15 residues. CDR3 nucleotide sequence: TGTGCCAGCAGTTACTCTCCGGCGGGCACAGATACGCAGTATTTT. Residues: CASSYSPAGTDTQYF.

This clonotype was observed a handful of times. The J gene is TRBJ2-5, the V gene TRBV27; 9 positions agree with TRBD1. The end of the DNA aligns better with TRBJ2-7, so the J call may be wrong. The CDR3 runs to 15 residues. The germline V gene has CDR1 MNHEY and CDR2 SMNVEV (reference sequence). The CDR3 region has the DNA TGTGCCAGCAGTATAGGACAGGGGTATCCCTACGAGCAGTACTTC. This gives the protein CASSIGQGYPYEQYF.

A few counts support this clonotype. No DNA is shown, since the ends of the CDR3 on it are uncertain; the CDR3 is the one TCRdb lists. This chain uses TRBV9 with TRBJ1-1. The CDR3 spans 13 residues, counting both ends. Germline V gene data show CDR1 as SGDLS and CDR2 as YYNGEE. CDR3: CASSVAPGSQVFF.

This clonotype was seen many times. This chain uses TRBV4-2 with TRBJ2-5; 8 bases agree with TRBD2. After removal of 4 bases from V and 3 bases from J, the junction contained 4 bases not matched to a gene. This CDR3 has 14 amino acids. The germline gives CDR1 LGHNA, CDR2 YNFKEQ. The CDR3 bases are TGTGCCAGCAGCCCGCCGGGACTAGAAGAGACCCAGTACTTC. It translates to CASSPPGLEETQYF.

Of note for this clonotype: Compared with germline, one end of the junction differs, possibly owing to a read error. The chain recombines TRBV10-2 with TRBJ2-7; a weak D match, TRBD2 (6 bases). Germline V gene data show CDR1 as WSHSY and CDR2 as SAAADI. There are 13 residues in the CDR3. CDR3 nucleotide sequence: TGCGTCAGCAGTGTAATAAGCGGGTACGAGCAGTACTTC. Its protein is CVSSVISGYEQYF.

The chain joins TRBV6-1 to TRBJ2-3, with D unclear. V lost 5 bases and J lost 10, with 16 bases in between. In germline, CDR1 is MNHNS, CDR2 SASEGT. The CDR3 is made up of 13 amino acids. The CDR3 is CASSPQQRDAQYF. The CDR3 DNA is TGTGCCAGCAGTCCCCAACAAAGGGATGCGCAGTATTTT.

A few counts support this clonotype. The chain couples TRBV12-5 to TRBJ2-3; TRBD1 or TRBD2 may be the D gene (5 bases each). Trimming left V 3 bases short and J 4 bases short, with 20 bases between. CDR1 is LGHNT and CDR2 is FRNRAP in the germline V gene. The CDR3 is 17 amino acids. CDR3 protein: CASGFGRDRIEADTQYF. CDR3 DNA: TGTGCTAGTGGTTTCGGACGGGACCGAATTGAGGCAGATACGCAGTATTTT.

J is TRBJ2-1 and V is TRBV24-1; 11 positions match TRBD2. Losses at the gene ends were 5 bases for V and 10 bases for J; bases not matched to a gene: 6. From germline, CDR1 is KGHDR and CDR2 SFDVKD. The CDR3 sequence is 14 residues long. The CDR3 region is CATSGRTSGLEQFF. The CDR3 DNA follows: TGTGCCACCAGTGGTAGGACTAGCGGGCTCGAGCAGTTCTTC.

The rearrangement joins TRBV20-1 to TRBJ2-3; D tentatively fits TRBD1 or TRBD2 (6 bases each). This CDR3 is built from 19 residues. V was trimmed by 0 bases and J by 4 bases, leaving 26 bases between them. The V gene's germline CDR1 is DFQATT and CDR2 SNEGSKA (reference sequence). The CDR3 is CSAREVGTGAHRVADTQYF. CDR3 nucleotides: TGCAGTGCTAGAGAGGTGGGGACGGGGGCTCACCGTGTCGCAGATACGCAGTATTTT.

This sequence joins TRBV7-9 and TRBJ2-3; D is perhaps TRBD2 (5 bases). Germline assignment: CDR1 SEHNR and CDR2 FQNEAQ (reference sequence). CDR3 size: 16 residues. The V gene lost 6 bases and the J gene lost 4 bases, with 20 bases spanning the gap. CDR3 protein: CASRSRLGIGADTQYF. Here the CDR3 DNA reads TGTGCCAGCAGGTCAAGGCTCGGGATTGGCGCAGATACGCAGTATTTT.

This clonotype was detected only a few times. The V call is TRBV27, the J call TRBJ2-7; 8 bases agree with TRBD2. Germline assignment: CDR1 MNHEY and CDR2 SMNVEV (reference sequence). The J segment lost 2 bases and the V segment lost 5 bases, leaving 5 bases of the junction unmatched. CDR3 length: 14 residues. The CDR3 loop reads CASSERAGAYEQYF. The CDR3 region has the DNA TGTGCCAGCAGTGAACGAGCGGGGGCCTACGAGCAGTACTTC.

J is TRBJ2-1 and V is TRBV6-5, with D perhaps TRBD1 or TRBD2 (5 bases each). TRBJ2-7 explains the end of the DNA better; the J call may be wrong. CDR1 is MNHEY, CDR2 SVGAGI, per germline. This CDR3 has 14 amino acids. Here the CDR3 reads CASVPAGGHNEQYF. For the CDR3, the DNA is TGTGCCAGCGTTCCGGCGGGCGGACACAATGAGCAGTACTTC.